Here is one TCR beta chain with its context. Its antigen is not identified. Using immunoSEQ multiplex PCR, the repertoire was profiled, and TCRdb retains in-frame clones only, with some absent. The sample consists of roughly 28,000 clones, more than 70% of them appearing once. The sample's time point: week 5, during vaccination. Doses comprised 300 ug of mutant IDH1 20-mer peptide each, plus topical imiquimod. This sample is part of a study of a mutant IDH1 vaccine in newly diagnosed glioma. At the level of the study: The treated group averaged roughly 40 years old and was about 60% male, roughly 38% female. Antecedent treatment encompassed radiotherapy, temozolomide, or their combination; the majority received both. Findings and caveats of the study: Pseudoprogression seemed unlinked to shifts in top peripheral T cell clonotypes. It was more than 80% of patients that developed vaccine-induced immune responses.

V lost 2 bases and J 0 bases, leaving 10 bases between the germline ends. The CDR3 spans 15 residues. Germline CDR1 is MNHNY and CDR2 is SVGAGI (reference sequence). The receptor was derived from a man aged 18-30 years with glioma. V gene TRBV6-6 combines with J gene TRBJ1-2; maybe TRBD1 (5 bases). The sample in question was PBMCs, obtained from a glioma patient whose treatment included an IDH1 peptide vaccine. The CDR3 spells CASSYAQGANYGYTF. The CDR3 DNA is TGTGCCAGCAGTTACGCCCAGGGCGCTAACTATGGCTACACCTTC.